This TCR beta chain came from a study of cytomegalovirus exposure and HLA in healthy donors (dated by TCRdb to about 2017). Looking at the study overall: An earlier analysis of several hundred of the donors reported 276 Gb of sequence data and around 100 million unique TCR beta sequences obtained from around 190 million T cells. The aim of the study was to test whether cataloging public T cell receptors could identify signatures of past pathogen exposure. Of the 300 to 450 genotyped donors, over 80% were placed in the genetic ancestry cluster associated with self-reported Caucasian donors. Rather than drawing on any new phenotypic data, the later analysis identified candidate immune exposures from TCR beta sequences and the way those sequences occurred across donors. An early release that covered roughly 600 HLA-typed donors contained approximately 300 gigabases of sequencing data and tens of millions of unique TCR sequences. HLA typing covered class I and class II loci at four-digit resolution. A separate validation cohort of approximately 130 different subjects was used in addition to the 666-subject first cohort. To study patterns of TCR occurrence, a later analysis re-analyzed previously published TCR beta repertoires from around 660 donors and added high-resolution HLA genotyping. Alongside the repertoire data, information on donor age, sex, ethnicity and CMV serostatus was compiled. The study used immunosequencing to profile the T cell repertoires of approximately 640 subjects and linked those repertoires to cytomegalovirus serostatus. The study combined high-throughput TCR immunosequencing, statistical association of individual TCRs with disease status, and machine learning to predict cytomegalovirus infection status. Every discovery cohort repertoire had been produced on one sequencing platform. Typing coverage differed by locus: A, B, C, DRB1 and DQB1 were typed in about 620-630 donors, DQA1 in 500 to 550, DPA1 in approximately 600, and DPB1 in around 490. Genome-wide SNP genotypes for about 55% of the roughly 670 donors were used in a later genetic analysis, which treated that subset as a discovery cohort. A few DR-DQ haplotypes were treated as single units for association and clustering because of strong linkage in the cohort. On average, about 240,000 unique TCR beta nucleotide sequences were sequenced per donor among about 400 genotyped donors of the cohort, with roughly 18% of those sequences being non-productive. To decide whether each TCR beta V gene segment behaved as functional or pseudogenic, an earlier analysis of some 600 of the donors relied on high-throughput TCR beta sequencing. The investigation overall reported the following: According to a later genetic analysis, donors in an Asian-associated ancestry cluster had fewer N-insertions in productive TCRs than the approximately 670-donor mean. Three of the identified cytomegalovirus-associated TCR beta chains were confirmed in vitro to be specific for cytomegalovirus antigens. The presence/absence analyses assumed that sequencing depth was roughly uniform across donors, and that assumption may not be true. Most CMV-associated TCR beta chains appeared to be HLA-restricted in a later analysis, and the HLA associations seemed to be driven largely by CMV exposure. According to a later analysis, parvovirus B19, influenza, CMV and Epstein-Barr virus appeared linked to several top co-occurrence clusters. Because the 87-base-pair reads could not distinguish some IMGT-functional V segments, including TRBV6-2 and TRBV6-3, those segments were excluded. For the cohort, immune exposure information was limited to CMV serostatus. Specific HLA alleles were associated with 18,000 or so TCR beta sequences at a false discovery rate of 0.05 in a later analysis. In a later analysis, HLA-associated TCR beta chains showed more clonal expansion and lower generation probabilities than non-associated chains that were equally common. A cluster of highly shared sequence variants was judged likely to represent a technical artifact of the sequencing pipeline. According to a later analysis, TCR association rates differed among HLA loci, with DRB1 alleles showing the most associated TCRs and HLA-C alleles showing the fewest. The authors suggested that the approach could potentially be generalized to other disease states and immunological phenotypes. A further reported finding was that TCR beta sequences accurately predicted the HLA-A and HLA-B alleles for most subjects in the first cohort. The study listed 150 to 200 TCR beta chains as associated with cytomegalovirus. Over 15 rarely observed V segments, including chromosome 9 orphons, were excluded from the earlier analysis of a few hundred of the donors because counts were too low. Because HLA typing was missing for some donors at each locus, association tests included only the typed subset. This cohort had only TCR beta chains sequenced, and the lack of alpha or paired-chain data limited which features could be detected. Strong co-occurrence of HLA alleles, especially DR and DQ, made assigning TCR associations to individual alleles difficult. Correlated functional status among segregating V segments might be attributable to linkage disequilibrium, but an unknown experimental factor could not be ruled out. While some public TCRs were present in many individuals, most TCR sequences turned up only very rarely across donors. The classifier was reported to diagnose cytomegalovirus status with high specificity and sensitivity in both the original cohort and the validation cohort. In an earlier analysis of approximately 590 of the donors, most TCR beta V segments were observed in productive rearrangements about 90% or about 30% of the time, broadly matching IMGT annotations. A later genetic analysis associated a missense DCLRE1C variant with V-gene and J-gene trimming of TCR beta chains, and an independent cohort replicated the association.

Regarding this clone: Its antigen has not been determined. No base quality values were provided; no much bigger clone lies one nucleotide off.

Libraries were built with the immunoSEQ multiplex PCR assay. For the multiplex PCR, a mixture combining 60 forward primers for TCR Vbeta segments and 13 reverse primers for TCR Jbeta segments was used. Amplification of the CDR3 region of rearranged TCR beta genes was performed with a multiplex PCR assay on genomic DNA. The Illumina HiSeq System was used to sequence the amplified TCR beta libraries as 87-base-pair reads. As for how the authors treated the data: Across the 600 to 700 repertoires, a later analysis counted tens of millions of unique TCR beta chains, 9.5 million to 12 million of which were shared by at least two donors. A nearest-neighbor algorithm error-corrected the raw reads and collapsed the reads into unique sequences, merging closely related sequences to remove PCR and sequencing errors. Alignment of CDR3 sequences to IMGT reference sequences was used to assign V, D and J gene segments. Each retained sequence needed at least a six-nucleotide match to both a V gene segment and a J gene segment. Rearrangements were classified as productive when the CDR3 lacked stop codons and remained in frame with V and J, and all other rearrangements were classified as non-productive. Following IMGT convention, CDR3 was defined as the stretch from the second conserved V-encoded cysteine to the conserved J-encoded phenylalanine. Sequences without an unambiguous match to a single V gene segment were excluded from the earlier analysis of over 500 of the donors. In an earlier analysis of 587 of the donors, a V segment was called functional when productive rearrangements were above 56.7%, and segregating when the standard deviation between donors exceeded 5%. A statistical classification framework was developed to diagnose cytomegalovirus status using the catalog of TCR beta chain sequences. In a later analysis, V and J genes were assigned by comparing TCR nucleotide sequences against IMGT/GENE-DB human TR gene sequences. Using the TCRdist pipeline, a later analysis assigned CDR3 sequences along with most-parsimonious VDJ recombination scenarios. In a later analysis, each TCR beta chain was defined by its CDR3 amino acid sequence together with its V-gene family, and reads lacking a unique V-gene family were excluded. In a later analysis, several hundred highly shared, low-generation-probability nucleotide sequences were removed to address suspected cross-contamination and a sequencing artifact. For each public chain, a later analysis derived a clonal expansion index from normalized ranks of inferred template counts within each repertoire. In a later analysis, generation probabilities were computed with a VDJ recombination model fitted to out-of-frame rearrangements, and the resulting probabilities were checked against IGoR. Hypergeometric tests were used in a later analysis to score TCR-TCR, TCR-HLA and TCR-CMV co-occurrence, with a repertoire-size bias correction applied to the TCR pairs. A later analysis estimated false discovery rates by permuting HLA or CMV assignments 20 times. In a later analysis, co-occurring TCRs were grouped using DBSCAN, and TCRdist sequence similarity was added for clustering within HLA-allele-positive subsets. Repertoires with fewer than 30,000 or more than 120,000 public chains were left out of co-occurrence clustering, as were about five repertoires with anomalous nucleotide sharing. Here the immuneACCESS table is served through TCRdb, limited to in-frame sequences with V and J called. Missing clones are a known gap in these copies; in checked studies unresolved V genes cover under half, and the rest lacks a known reason. V, J and clone size derive from that table, while D and trimming were established from the DNA sequence. The sample contains more than 200,000 clones, just under 70% of them found a single time. The ten largest make up 2% to 3% of the sample.

The cohort comprised more than 550 healthy bone marrow donors. At the time of sampling, all cohort members were nominally healthy, though unrecorded immune exposures were likely present. The donor tested CMV seropositive and was one of the 289 seropositive cohort members. Each donor provided a peripheral blood sample, and peripheral blood mononuclear cells were used for TCR beta sequencing. The Qiagen DNeasy Blood Extraction Kit was used to extract genomic DNA from the blood cell samples. The CDR3 has 13 amino acids, counting the end cysteine and phenylalanine. The CDR3 DNA has 39 bases and is translated from base 1. The CDR1 and CDR2 encoded by the germline V gene (reference sequence) are LNHNV and YYDKDF. V and J lose 0 bases and 6 bases, and a span of 9 bases separates them.

The specimen was PBMCs. The sequence was obtained from a man in his forties in good health and CMV-seropositive. The chain is encoded by TRBV15 joined to TRBJ2-7, with TRBD1 as a weak D call on 6 bases. The sequenced DNA is TGTGCCACCAGCAGAGAGCAGGGGCGCGAGCAGTACTTC. Translated, it reads CATSREQGREQYF.